This is a list of T cell receptor beta chains from one sample in a study of shared clonotypes between healthy human individuals. The protocol was immunoSEQ multiplex PCR, while the TCRdb copy is restricted to in-frame clones and leaves out a portion. Found here are about 1 million clones, about 80% of them singletons; the top ten hold about 1.5%. Sample: memory CD4+ T cells sorted from blood. Receptor source: a young man in good health. Both conserved end residues are part of each CDR3. D genes are given only for firm matches. The size of a clone is reported for some rows only, either as once, few or many, or as a class for expanded clones.

v_call,d_call,j_call,clone_size,cdr3_nt,cdr3_aa
TRBV15,NA,TRBJ2-2,NA,TGTGCCACCAGCAACCGACATGGTAGCGGGGAGCTGTTTTTT,CATSNRHGSGELFF
TRBV7-2,NA,TRBJ2-7,NA,TGTGCCAGCAGCTTAGGACCGGTCGACTGGGGGGCTAGCTACGAGCAGTACTTC,CASSLGPVDWGASYEQYF
TRBV27,NA,TRBJ1-6,NA,TGTGCCAGCAGTCAGGGGAGCTCCTATAATTCACCCCTCCACTTT,CASSQGSSYNSPLHF
TRBV11-2,TRBD1,TRBJ2-7,NA,TGTGCCAGCAGCTGGCCGAACGGGACAGAAATCTCCTACGAGCAGTACTTC,CASSWPNGTEISYEQYF
TRBV5-1,NA,TRBJ1-4,once,TGCGCCAGCAGCTTGGGGCGGGACTCGGCTAATGAAAAACTGTTTTTT,CASSLGRDSANEKLFF
TRBV5-6,TRBD1,TRBJ2-7,NA,TGTGCCAGCAGCCTTCGACAGGGCTCCTACGAGCAGTACTTC,CASSLRQGSYEQYF
TRBV7-2,TRBD1,TRBJ1-1,NA,TGTGCCAGCGGCTTTACAGGGGGCGCGAGCACTGAAGCTTTCTTT,CASGFTGGASTEAFF
TRBV6-5,TRBD2,TRBJ2-7,NA,TGTGCCAGCAGTTACTCGGGACTAACGATCTACGAGCAGTACTTC,CASSYSGLTIYEQYF
TRBV27,NA,TRBJ2-5,NA,TGTGCCAGCAGTCAAAGGGACACCCAGGAGACCCAGTACTTC,CASSQRDTQETQYF
TRBV28,TRBD2,TRBJ2-5,NA,TGTGCCAGCAGTTTGACTAGCGGGGGGTTGAAGACCCAGTACTTC,CASSLTSGGLKTQYF
TRBV6-5,NA,TRBJ2-7,NA,TGTGCCAGCAGTGATTACAATACCCGGGGCGAGCAGTACTTC,CASSDYNTRGEQYF
TRBV7-2,NA,TRBJ1-2,NA,TGTGCCAGCAGCCGCATGCAGGGTGGGCTGGATGGCTACACCTTC,CASSRMQGGLDGYTF
TRBV2,NA,TRBJ2-1,few,TGTGCCAGCACCACCAGCGGGAATGAGCAGTTCTTC,CASTTSGNEQFF
TRBV5-5,NA,TRBJ1-5,NA,TGTGCCAGCAGCTTGATGGTTCCGTCCAATCAGCCCCAGCATTTT,CASSLMVPSNQPQHF
TRBV5-4,TRBD1,TRBJ2-5,once,TGTGCCAGCAGGATACAGGGGGCAGAGACCCAGTACTTC,CASRIQGAETQYF
TRBV11-2,TRBD2,TRBJ2-1,few,TGTGCCAGCAGCTTACCGGGACTAGCGGGAGACAATGAGCAGTTCTTC,CASSLPGLAGDNEQFF
TRBV6-1,TRBD1,TRBJ2-5,NA,TGTGCCAGCAGTGAAGTAGGGGGCGGTGAGACCCAGTACTTC,CASSEVGGGETQYF
TRBV11-2,TRBD2,TRBJ2-7,NA,TGTGCCAGCAGCTATTACTCTAGCGGGAGCTCCTACGAGCAGTACTTC,CASSYYSSGSSYEQYF
TRBV2,TRBD2,TRBJ2-5,NA,TGTGCCAGCAGTGAAAACGGACTAGCCAAAGAGACCCAGTACTTC,CASSENGLAKETQYF
TRBV6-1,NA,TRBJ1-5,NA,TGTGCCAGCAGTGAATTTGATCAGCATTTT,CASSEFDQHF
TRBV13,NA,TRBJ2-5,NA,TGTGCCAGCAGCTTAGGCCGGAGAATGAACCAAGAGACCCAGTACTTC,CASSLGRRMNQETQYF
TRBV5-8,NA,TRBJ2-2,NA,TGTGCCAGCAGCGCCGGATTCGTTTCGGGGGAGCTGTTTTTT,CASSAGFVSGELFF